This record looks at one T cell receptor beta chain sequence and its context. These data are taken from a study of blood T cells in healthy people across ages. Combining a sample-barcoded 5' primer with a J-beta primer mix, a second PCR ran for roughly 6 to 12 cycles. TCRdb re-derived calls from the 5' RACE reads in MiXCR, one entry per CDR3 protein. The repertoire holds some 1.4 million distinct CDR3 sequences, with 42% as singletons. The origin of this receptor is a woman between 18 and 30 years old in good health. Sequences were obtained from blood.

CDR3 sequence reads: CASSYQISGELFF. CDR3 nucleotide sequence: TGCGCCAGCAGCTATCAGATCAGCGGGGAGCTGTTTTTT. The genes are TRBV5-1 and TRBJ2-2; D not certain. The CDR3 loop spans 13 amino acids. Between the trimmed V and J ends, which lost 3 bases and 7 bases, there was a span of 10 bases. Germline loops: CDR1 SGHRS, CDR2 YFSETQ.